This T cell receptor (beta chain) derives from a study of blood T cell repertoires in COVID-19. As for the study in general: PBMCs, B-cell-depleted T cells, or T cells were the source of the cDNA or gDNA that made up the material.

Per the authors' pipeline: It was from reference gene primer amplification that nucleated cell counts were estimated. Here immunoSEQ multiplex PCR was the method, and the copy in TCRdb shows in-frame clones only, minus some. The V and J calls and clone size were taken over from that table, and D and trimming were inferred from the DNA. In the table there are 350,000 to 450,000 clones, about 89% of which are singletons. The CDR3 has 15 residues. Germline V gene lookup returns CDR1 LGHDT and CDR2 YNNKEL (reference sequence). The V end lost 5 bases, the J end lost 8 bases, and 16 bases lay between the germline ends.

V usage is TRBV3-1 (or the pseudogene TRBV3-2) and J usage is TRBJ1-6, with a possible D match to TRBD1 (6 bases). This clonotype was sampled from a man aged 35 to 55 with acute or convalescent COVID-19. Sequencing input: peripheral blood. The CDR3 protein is CASSFFRDTDSPLHF. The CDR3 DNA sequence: TGTGCCAGCAGCTTTTTCCGGGACACCGATTCACCCCTCCACTTT.